This TCR beta chain derives from a study of blood T cells in healthy people across ages. Study outcomes and limitations: Changes seen in expanded clonotypes were possibly confounded by donor CMV status left unknown.

Details on this clonotype: Its target is unknown.

A second PCR, run for about 6 to 11 cycles, used a sample-barcoded 5' primer plus a J-beta primer mix. TCRdb called the 5' RACE reads again in MiXCR, with one record for every CDR3 protein. The table has about 1.6 million distinct CDR3 sequences, roughly 30% seen once. The specimen was blood. This TCR derives from a woman aged 25 to 39 in good health.

The CDR3 DNA reads TGTGCCAGCAGTGAGAGGCTGGGAGGCGGTGAGCAGTTCTTC. Translated, it gives CASSERLGGGEQFF. J is TRBJ2-1 and V is TRBV6-1, with D perhaps matching TRBD2 (6 bases). The CDR3 contains 14 residues. Trimming took off 3 bases at V and 9 bases at J, with 15 bases between the two ends. Germline lookup yields CDR1 MNHNS and CDR2 SASEGT.